This T cell receptor beta chain was recorded in a study of T cell changes during pregnancy in multiple sclerosis. The CDR3 loop spans 15 amino acids. V shed 6 bases and J shed 5 bases, with 19 bases lying between them. Germline assignment: CDR1 SNHLY and CDR2 FYNNEI. This table comes from immunoSEQ multiplex PCR, and its TCRdb copy is limited to in-frame clones, with some not included. The table records tens of thousands of clones, more than 85% of them present only once. V is TRBV2 and J is TRBJ1-2; possibly TRBD1 for D (6 bases). The origin of this receptor is a female donor in good health, enrolled as a control in a pregnancy study. The sequenced sample was CD4+ T cells from peripheral blood mononuclear cells, obtained in the third trimester of pregnancy. Here the CDR3 DNA reads TGTGCCAGCAGCCCCTGGGCGACAGGTACATATGGCTACACCTTC. This encodes CASSPWATGTYGYTF.